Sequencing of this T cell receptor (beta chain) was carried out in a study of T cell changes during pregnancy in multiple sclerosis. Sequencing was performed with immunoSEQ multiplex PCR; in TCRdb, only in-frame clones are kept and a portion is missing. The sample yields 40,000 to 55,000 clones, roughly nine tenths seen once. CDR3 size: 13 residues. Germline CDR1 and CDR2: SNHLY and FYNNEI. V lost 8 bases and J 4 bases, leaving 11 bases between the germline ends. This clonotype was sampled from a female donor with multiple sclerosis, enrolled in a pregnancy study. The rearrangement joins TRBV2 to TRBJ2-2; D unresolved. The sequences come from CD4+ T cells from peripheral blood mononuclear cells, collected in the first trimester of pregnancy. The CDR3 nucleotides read TGTGCCAGCTCAACCACAGCCACCGGGGAGCTGTTTTTT. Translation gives CASSTTATGELFF.